Following are 21 T cell receptor beta chains from one sample sequenced in a study of vaccination effects on CD4 cells after COVID-19. Assay used: immunoSEQ multiplex PCR; TCRdb lists only in-frame clones, some missing. The sample gives about 45,000 clones, 65% to 70% of which show up once; roughly 30% is in the top ten. Antigens for these TCRs are unknown. Pools of viral peptides were used by the ViraFEST assay to expand antigen-specific CD4+ T cells ahead of sequencing. Isolating CD4+ T cells followed 9 to 11 days of culture. By PCR, the person was confirmed to have had SARS-CoV-2 infection between March and December 2020. The sample in question was CD4+ T cells from PBMCs cultured with a peptide pool, obtained before COVID-19 vaccination. The source is a human donor who had a prior SARS-CoV-2 infection.

CDR3 residues: CASSLVNGTSGNTGELFF. Written as DNA, the CDR3 is TGTGCCAGCAGCTTAGTTAATGGGACTAGCGGAAACACCGGGGAGCTGTTTTTT. The chain links TRBV7-6 to TRBJ2-2; TRBD2 matches 11 bases. The CDR3 sequence is 18 residues long. The germline gives CDR1 SGHVS, CDR2 FNYEAQ. After removal of 1 base from V and 2 bases from J, the junction contained 6 bases not matched to a gene.

The chain links TRBV11-2 to TRBJ1-2; 9 bases align to TRBD1. This CDR3 spans 17 amino acids. The germline V gene has CDR1 SGHAT and CDR2 FQNNGV. The ends lost 1 base at V and 8 bases at J; junction bases unmatched: 14. Here the CDR3 DNA reads TGTGCCAGCAGCTTAGCTGGGGACAGGGTAAGGGCGCGAGGCTACACCTTC. It specifies CASSLAGDRVRARGYTF.

Only one count was recorded for this clone. The V gene is TRBV6-5, the J gene TRBJ1-2; tentatively, D is TRBD1 (5 bases). V dropped 2 bases and J dropped 5 bases, with 12 bases sitting between them. There are 14 residues in the CDR3. Germline-derived CDR1 and CDR2 are MNHEY and SVGAGI. The CDR3 region is CASSYRGGFYGYTF. DNA of the CDR3: TGTGCCAGCAGTTACAGGGGTGGCTTTTATGGCTACACCTTC.

The chain is built from TRBV30 and TRBJ1-5, with a weak D call TRBD1 (6 bases). The CDR3 is 13 amino acids. From germline, CDR1 is GTSNPN and CDR2 SVGIG (reference sequence). V gave up 2 bases and J gave up 4 bases, with 9 bases separating them. This CDR3 is CAWSLQGNQPQHF. CDR3 nucleotide sequence: TGTGCCTGGAGTCTACAGGGTAATCAGCCCCAGCATTTT.

The genes are TRBV27 and TRBJ1-5; D remains ambiguous. CDR1 MNHEY and CDR2 SMNVEV come from the germline V gene (reference sequence). V lost 3 bases and J lost 0, with 15 bases in between. The CDR3 totals 17 residues. The CDR3 loop reads CASSFLPPKDSNQPQHF. CDR3 nucleotide sequence: TGTGCCAGCAGTTTTCTGCCCCCGAAGGATAGCAATCAGCCCCAGCATTTT.

The rearrangement joins TRBV6-5 to TRBJ2-3; D unclear. The germline CDR1 and CDR2 sequences are MNHEY and SVGAGI. The CDR3 is 14 residues long. The germline V and J ends were trimmed by 3 bases and 3 bases, with 10 bases remaining between them. CDR3 residues: CASSYSLGTDTQYF. The CDR3 region has the DNA TGTGCCAGCAGTTATTCCTTAGGAACAGATACGCAGTATTTT.

The chain is built from TRBV5-1 and TRBJ2-7, with D tentatively TRBD2 (5 bases). Deletions cut 2 bases from V and 0 bases from J, with 9 bases between. Germline CDR1 and CDR2: SGHRS and YFSETQ. The CDR3 contains 14 residues. The CDR3 coding sequence is TGCGCCAGCAGCTTCATGGGGAGCTCCTACGAGCAGTACTTC. Protein sequence: CASSFMGSSYEQYF.

The CDR3 bases are TGTGCCAGCAGTGGTCTAGCGAAAGAGACCCAGTACTTC. Protein product: CASSGLAKETQYF. V usage is TRBV2 and J usage is TRBJ2-5; weak D call: TRBD2 (6 bases). V lost 4 bases to trimming and J lost 3 bases, with 9 bases between them. This CDR3 comprises 13 residues. Germline V gene data show CDR1 as SNHLY and CDR2 as FYNNEI.

The J gene is TRBJ1-5, the V gene TRBV7-2; 12 bases are a match to TRBD1. There are 15 residues in the CDR3. Per germline, CDR1 SGHTA and CDR2 FQGNSA. Losses at the gene ends were 4 bases for V and 7 bases for J; bases not matched to a gene: 5. The DNA for the CDR3 is TGTGCCAGCAGCTCGGGACAGGGGGCAGCGCAGCCCCAGCATTTT. This encodes CASSSGQGAAQPQHF. The full variable domain, its missing parts supplied by reference TRBV7-2 and TRBJ1-5, is GAGVSQSPSNKVTEKGKDVELRCDPISGHTALYWYRQSLGQGLEFLIYFQGNSAPDKSGLPSDRFSAERTGGSVSTLTIQRTQQEDSAVYLCASSSGQGAAQPQHFGDGTRLSIL.

J is TRBJ2-3 and V is TRBV24-1; 9 nucleotides match TRBD1. The junction had 8 bases not matched to a gene; V was cut back by 2 bases and J by 6 bases. Germline values: CDR1 KGHDR, CDR2 SFDVKD. The CDR3 is made up of 16 amino acids. CDR3 bases: TGTGCCACCAGTGATTCTGAACAGGGGGCAAGGGATACGCAGTATTTT. This gives the protein CATSDSEQGARDTQYF.

The genes are TRBV9 and TRBJ2-7; 8 bases align to TRBD1. Germline V gene sequence: CDR1 SGDLS, CDR2 YYNGEE. Losses at the gene ends were 4 bases for V and 6 bases for J; bases not matched to a gene: 9. CDR3 length: 14 residues. CDR3 coding DNA: TGTGCCAGCAGCATCCGGGACAGGACTTTCGAGCAGTACTTC. This sequence encodes CASSIRDRTFEQYF.

This sequence joins TRBV3-1 (or the pseudogene TRBV3-2) and TRBJ1-5, with TRBD1 matching 11 bases. J was trimmed by 0 bases and V by 3 bases; bases with no gene match: 16. In germline, CDR1 is LGHDT, CDR2 YNNKEL (reference sequence). CDR3 length: 21 residues. The CDR3 is CASSQLGWGQGEPHSNQPQHF. CDR3 nucleotide sequence: TGTGCCAGCAGCCAGCTTGGATGGGGACAGGGGGAACCCCATAGCAATCAGCCCCAGCATTTT.

This sequence joins TRBV5-1 and TRBJ2-3, with D hard to call. CDR3 length equals 16 residues. CDR1 and CDR2 from the germline V gene are SGHRS and YFSETQ. Trimming cost V 2 bases and J 3 bases, with 16 bases left between them. CDR3 coding DNA: TGCGCCAGCAGCTTCGGTGTGAGTTCCCTTACAGATACGCAGTATTTT. Protein: CASSFGVSSLTDTQYF.

The rearrangement links TRBV5-4 to TRBJ2-7; TRBD2 aligns across 8 bases. Germline V gene lookup returns CDR1 SGHNT and CDR2 YYREEE (reference sequence). The ends lost 1 base at V and 2 bases at J; junction bases unmatched: 5. The CDR3 covers 15 residues. The CDR3, as DNA: TGTGCCAGCAGCTTGTGGGCGGGGGGTGCCTACGAGCAGTACTTC. Its translation: CASSLWAGGAYEQYF.

This clone came up a few times. CDR3 sequence reads: CASSLAYWTGGFDSQPQHF. In nucleotides, the CDR3 is TGTGCCAGCAGCTTGGCCTATTGGACAGGGGGCTTCGATTCTCAGCCCCAGCATTTT. This chain links TRBV5-8 with TRBJ1-5, with TRBD1 matching over 11 bases. The junction had 14 bases not matched to a gene; V was cut back by 0 bases and J by 6 bases. Germline V CDR1 and CDR2: SGHTS, YDEGEE. The CDR3 is 19 residues long.

The CDR3 DNA reads TGTGCCAGCAGTTACTCCGGAATTCAGTACTTC. As protein: CASSYSGIQYF. The chain is built from TRBV6-5 and TRBJ2-5; D is undetermined. Trimming took 0 bases from V and 11 from J, leaving 7 bases between them. The CDR3 loop spans 11 amino acids. Germline CDR1 and CDR2: MNHEY and SVGAGI.

In its sample, this clone was seen a few times. This chain uses TRBV3-1 (or the pseudogene TRBV3-2) with TRBJ1-3, with a possible D match to TRBD1 (5 bases). The CDR3 has 16 amino acids. V shed 2 bases and J shed 1 base, with 12 bases lying between them. The germline V gene has CDR1 LGHDT and CDR2 YNNKEL (reference sequence). The CDR3 DNA reads as TGTGCCAGCAGCCAACTGGGACGGCTATCTGGAAACACCATATATTTT. Residues: CASSQLGRLSGNTIYF.

The sample holds one count of this clone. The chain is built from TRBV5-4 and TRBJ2-3; 11 positions agree with TRBD2. The CDR3 contains 16 residues. The germline CDR1 and CDR2 sequences are SGHNT and YYREEE (reference sequence). V gave up 6 bases and J gave up 4 bases; unmatched junction bases: 10. Here the CDR3 DNA reads TGTGCCAGCAAGGATAGCGGGGGGGCCGGGTCAGATACGCAGTATTTT. Protein sequence: CASKDSGGAGSDTQYF.

The chain recombines TRBV9 with TRBJ2-3, with a tentative D call TRBD2 (5 bases). The CDR3 covers 14 residues. CDR1 is SGDLS and CDR2 is YYNGEE in the germline V gene. The V and J ends lost 4 bases and 2 bases respectively, with 11 bases between them. CDR3 in DNA: TGTGCCAGCAGCATCCGGGAACTCACAGATACGCAGTATTTT. Translated: CASSIRELTDTQYF.

This clone was counted only a few times. This sequence joins TRBV5-5 and TRBJ1-3, with D perhaps matching TRBD1 (5 bases). CDR3 size: 18 residues. Trimming pared 3 bases from V and 3 bases from J, leaving 22 bases between. The V gene's germline CDR1 is SGHKS and CDR2 YYEKEE (reference sequence). The CDR3 loop is CASSSGQGSRGYGNTIYF. The CDR3 DNA reads TGTGCCAGCAGCTCGGGGCAGGGTTCGCGCGGTTATGGAAACACCATATATTTT.

This clone appeared a few times. The rearrangement links TRBV2 to TRBJ2-7, with D unresolved. The CDR3 extends over 11 amino acids. V lost 6 bases, J lost 2 bases, and 5 bases lay in between. The germline gives CDR1 SNHLY, CDR2 FYNNEI. CDR3 in amino acids: CASSPAYEQYF. DNA of the CDR3: TGTGCCAGCAGCCCTGCCTACGAGCAGTACTTC.